Each of the 5 T cell receptor beta chains below was sequenced from the same sample in a study of human T cells and chemical hapten exposure. TCRdb called the RACE reads again in MiXCR, with one record for every CDR3 protein. The sample has hundreds of thousands of distinct CDR3 sequences, about 6% seen once; the top ten hold more than 5.5%. Time point described: patch test 2, 6 weeks after DPC sensitization. Treatment meaning: therapeutic diphenylcyclopropenone sensitization with weekly scalp DPC. Sequencing used whole blood, obtained in connection with sensitization to the hapten diphenylcyclopropenone (DPC). Receptors were obtained from a woman aged 18-29 years with alopecia areata. Some clones in this sample may be carry-over from other donors' samples.

The V call is TRBV7-3, the J call TRBJ2-1; D possibly matches TRBD1 or TRBD2 (6 bases each). Germline CDR1 is SGHTA and CDR2 is FQGTGA. CDR3 size: 13 residues. Trimming cost V 6 bases and J 10 bases, with 16 bases left between them. The CDR3 DNA reads TGTGCCAGCAGAGCGACTGGGGGGCGAGAGCAGTTCTTC. Translated, it gives CASRATGGREQFF.

At least ten counts were recorded for this clonotype. This chain connects TRBV6-5 to TRBJ1-2, with D tentatively TRBD1 (5 bases). The length of the CDR3 is 14 residues. From germline, CDR1 is MNHEY and CDR2 SVGAGI. V was cut by 6 bases and J by 6 bases, with 17 bases left in between. This CDR3 reads CASSWDPGANGYTF. Here the CDR3 DNA reads TGTGCCAGCAGCTGGGACCCAGGAGCTAATGGCTACACCTTC.

This clonotype has ten or more counts. The gene calls are TRBV4-2 and TRBJ1-5; perhaps TRBD1 as D (5 bases). This CDR3 region has 14 residues. Germline-derived CDR1 and CDR2 are LGHNA and YNFKEQ. V gave up 0 bases and J gave up 3 bases, with 6 bases separating them. This CDR3 reads CASSQDGANQPQHF. In DNA form, the CDR3 reads TGTGCCAGCAGCCAAGACGGGGCCAATCAGCCCCAGCATTTT.

This sequence joins TRBV20-1 and TRBJ2-2; the match to TRBD1 covers 8 bases. The ends lost 0 bases at V and 3 bases at J; junction bases unmatched: 6. CDR1 DFQATT and CDR2 SNEGSKA come from the germline V gene (reference sequence). This CDR3 comprises 16 residues. The CDR3 is CSARDGTGAYTGELFF. In DNA form, the CDR3 reads TGCAGTGCTAGAGATGGGACAGGCGCCTACACCGGGGAGCTGTTTTTT.

The table lists this clonotype with many counts. The chain links TRBV6-4 to TRBJ2-5; 7 nucleotides align to TRBD2. The CDR3 sequence is 13 residues long. The trim removed 3 bases at V and 4 bases at J, leaving 2 bases unmatched. Germline CDR1 is MRHNA and CDR2 is SNTAGT. CDR3 protein: CASSEASGETQYF. As DNA, the CDR3 is TGTGCCAGCAGTGAAGCTAGCGGAGAGACCCAGTACTTC.